These T cell receptor beta chains were read from a single sample in a study of T-cell reconstitution after alpha-beta-depleted transplantation in children. TCRdb used MiXCR to reprocess the PCR reads, holding one entry per CDR3 protein. The data contain fewer than 550,000 distinct CDR3 sequences, about 10% of them singletons. The sequenced sample was PBMCs, obtained before TCRalphabeta/CD19-depleted stem cell transplant. The receptor source for this set is a child aged 2-15 years with inherited bone marrow failure, due to receive a stem cell transplant. The CDR3 runs from the conserved cysteine through the conserved F or W. A D gene is named only where the DNA matches it firmly. Some rows have no size entry. The others give once, few or many, or a class for an expanded clone.

J,V,size,D,DNA,CDR3
TRBJ2-4,TRBV6-1,-,TRBD1,TGTGCCAGCAGTACCGGGACAGAAAACATTCAGTACTTC,CASSTGTENIQYF
TRBJ2-6,TRBV20-1,few,TRBD1,TGCAGTGCTAGGCCGGGGACAGGGCTCTCTGGGGCCAACGTCCTGACTTTC,CSARPGTGLSGANVLTF
TRBJ2-3,TRBV4-3,many,-,TGCGCCAGCAGCCCCTCGTCCGGGAGCGTGTCAGATACGCAGTATTTT,CASSPSSGSVSDTQYF
TRBJ2-7,TRBV3-1,-,-,TGTGCCAGCAGCCTACCTGCACTGGCCTACGAGCAGTACTTC,CASSLPALAYEQYF
TRBJ2-3,TRBV29-1,-,TRBD2,TGCAGCGTTGAACCGAAACATAGCGGGAGGGCGATCAGTGCAGATACGCAGTATTTT,CSVEPKHSGRAISADTQYF
TRBJ2-1,TRBV7-6,many,TRBD2,TGTGCCAGCAGCTCCCAGCGGGGGCGGTCCTACAATGAGCAGTTCTTC,CASSSQRGRSYNEQFF
TRBJ2-1,TRBV19,-,TRBD2,TGTGCCAGTAGTACCCTCCAGCGGGGAAGCTCCTACAATGAGCAGTTCTTC,CASSTLQRGSSYNEQFF
TRBJ2-5,TRBV3-1,-,TRBD1,TGTGCCAGCAGCCCGGGACAGGGCCCCGGGGAGACCCAGTACTTC,CASSPGQGPGETQYF
TRBJ2-7,TRBV20-1,many,TRBD2,TGCAGTGCTCATCATCCTATAGCGGGGGGCTACGAGCAGTACTTC,CSAHHPIAGGYEQYF
TRBJ2-2,TRBV27,-,-,TGTGCCAGCAGTCCGTCACAGGGTGTCACCGGGGAGCTGTTTTTT,CASSPSQGVTGELFF
TRBJ2-7,TRBV15,many,-,TGTGCCACCAGAGACCCCGGGGCCTACGAGCAGTACTTC,CATRDPGAYEQYF
TRBJ2-7,TRBV12-3/TRBV12-4,many,TRBD2,TGTGCCAGCAATATAGGGAGGGATTGGGAGCAGTACTTC,CASNIGRDWEQYF
TRBJ2-1,TRBV27,many,-,TGTGCCAGCGACAGGGGACCAGGTAGCGGGGCCTACAATGAGCAGTTCTTC,CASDRGPGSGAYNEQFF
TRBJ1-4,TRBV20-1,few,-,TGCAGTGCGCACCGGGTTCCTAATGAAAAACTGTTTTTT,CSAHRVPNEKLFF
TRBJ1-4,TRBV7-9,many,-,TGTGCCAGCAGCTTAGCGATCGGTGTTGGTGAAAAACTGTTTTTT,CASSLAIGVGEKLFF
TRBJ1-2,TRBV20-1,many,-,TGCAGTGCTGAAGGACAGCTCGGCTATGGCTACACCTTC,CSAEGQLGYGYTF
TRBJ1-1,TRBV30,-,-,TGTGCCTGGAGTTCATTAAGAACTGAAGCTTTCTTT,CAWSSLRTEAFF
TRBJ1-5,TRBV28,many,TRBD1,TGTGCCAGCAGTGCAACGGGACAGGTCCAGCCCCAGCATTTT,CASSATGQVQPQHF
TRBJ1-2,TRBV7-9,many,TRBD1,TGTGCCAGCAGCCAGGGACAGGTCACTATCTTC,CASSQGQVTIF
TRBJ2-5,TRBV7-6,few,-,TGTGCCAGCAGCTCCCTTTGGTTGGGGGGAGAGACCCAGTACTTC,CASSSLWLGGETQYF
TRBJ2-2,TRBV20-1,many,-,TGCAGTGCTAGAGGACGCGAGAACACCGGGGAGCTGTTTTTT,CSARGRENTGELFF
TRBJ2-1,TRBV27,many,TRBD2,TGTGCCAGCAGTTCCAGTCTCCGGGGGAGGTCTAGCGGGAGGAGGAATGAGCAGTTCTTC,CASSSSLRGRSSGRRNEQFF
TRBJ2-7,TRBV27,few,TRBD2,TGTGCCAGCAGCGGACTAGCACCCCACGAGCAGTACTTC,CASSGLAPHEQYF
TRBJ2-3,TRBV7-2,many,-,TGTGCCAGCTGCATGGGGGGGGCTAACACAGATACGCAGTATTTT,CASCMGGANTDTQYF
TRBJ1-2,TRBV5-1,many,TRBD1,TGCGCCAGCAGCTTACGGACAGGGACCAACTATGGCTACACCTTC,CASSLRTGTNYGYTF
TRBJ2-3,TRBV5-1,many,TRBD1,TGCGCCAGCAGCTTGGGGGACAGACAAATCAGTACAGATACGCAGTATTTT,CASSLGDRQISTDTQYF
TRBJ2-7,TRBV12-3/TRBV12-4,few,-,TGTGCCAGCAGACCCCGGGACACCCTATACGAGCAGTACTTC,CASRPRDTLYEQYF
TRBJ2-7,TRBV27,many,-,TGTGCCAGCAGTGCCTCCGGGACTGAGCTTTACTACGAGCAGTACTTC,CASSASGTELYYEQYF
TRBJ1-4,TRBV27,many,-,TGTGCCAGCCGGAGAGACAGAGATGCAACTAATGAAAAACTGTTTTTT,CASRRDRDATNEKLFF
TRBJ2-1,TRBV10-2,many,-,TGCGCCATCGAGGAGTCCCTCAATGAGCAGTTCTTC,CAIEESLNEQFF
TRBJ2-1,TRBV20-1,many,TRBD2,TGCAGTGCTAGAGATCCTAGCGGGAGGGTTAATGAGCAGTTCTTC,CSARDPSGRVNEQFF
TRBJ2-2,TRBV4-1,few,-,TGCGCCAGCAGCCAAGAAGCGAGGGTCGCCGCCGGGGAGCTGTTTTTT,CASSQEARVAAGELFF
TRBJ2-7,TRBV20-1,few,TRBD2,TGCAGTGCTAGAGCGCTAGCGGGTCCCTACGAGCAGTACTTC,CSARALAGPYEQYF
TRBJ1-1,TRBV12-3/TRBV12-4,-,TRBD1,TGTGCCAGCAGTTACCGATCACAGGCTGAGGGGGCCGAAGCTTTCTTT,CASSYRSQAEGAEAFF